This T cell receptor beta chain was documented in a study of cytomegalovirus exposure and HLA in healthy donors. Study-level background: Early release data held about 92 million unique TCRs from HLA-typed donors. Of the donors genotyped, several hundred in all, 81% fell in the Caucasian-associated ancestry cluster. Study-wide points: HLA allele associations emerged for about 16,000 TCR beta sequences in a later analysis, at 0.05 false discovery rate. In an earlier analysis, productive rearrangement rates for most beta V segments clustered near 87% or 30%.

Per germline, CDR1 MNHEY and CDR2 SMNVEV (reference sequence). The trim removed 11 bases at V and 0 bases at J, leaving 7 bases unmatched. The CDR3 totals 14 residues. With 60 Vbeta and 13 Jbeta primers, the PCR was carried out. Data came from immunoSEQ multiplex PCR; TCRdb stores just in-frame clones and leaves some out. The data contain roughly 150,000 clones, around 84% of them singletons. Of note for this clone: The target antigen is unknown.

The chain couples TRBV27 to TRBJ2-3; 8 positions match TRBD2. The receptor's source is a boy aged 2 to 10 in good health and CMV-seronegative. Material for sequencing was PBMCs. Written as DNA, the CDR3 is TGTGCCTCCGGGGGGGGCGGGAGCACAGATACGCAGTATTTT. It is translated as CASGGGGSTDTQYF.